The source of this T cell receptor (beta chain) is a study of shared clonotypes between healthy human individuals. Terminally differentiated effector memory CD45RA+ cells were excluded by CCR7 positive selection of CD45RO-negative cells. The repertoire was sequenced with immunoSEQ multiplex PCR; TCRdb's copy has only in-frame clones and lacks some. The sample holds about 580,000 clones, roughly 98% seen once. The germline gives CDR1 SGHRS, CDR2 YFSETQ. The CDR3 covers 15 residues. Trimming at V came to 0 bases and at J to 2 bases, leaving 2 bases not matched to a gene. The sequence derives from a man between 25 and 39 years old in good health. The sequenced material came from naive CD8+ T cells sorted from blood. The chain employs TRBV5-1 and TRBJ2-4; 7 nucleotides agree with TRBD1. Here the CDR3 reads CASSLAGGPKNIQYF. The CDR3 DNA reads TGCGCCAGCAGCTTGGCAGGGGGACCCAAAAACATTCAGTACTTC.